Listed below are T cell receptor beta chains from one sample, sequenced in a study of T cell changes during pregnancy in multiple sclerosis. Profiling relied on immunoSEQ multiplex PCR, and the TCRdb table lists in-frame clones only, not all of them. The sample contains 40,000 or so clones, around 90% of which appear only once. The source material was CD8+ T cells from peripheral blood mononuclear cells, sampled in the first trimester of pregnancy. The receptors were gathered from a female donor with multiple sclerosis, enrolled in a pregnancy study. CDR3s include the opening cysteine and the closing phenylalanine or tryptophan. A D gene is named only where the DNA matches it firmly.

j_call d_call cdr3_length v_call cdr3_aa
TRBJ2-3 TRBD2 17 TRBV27 CASLDGTSGASTDTQYF
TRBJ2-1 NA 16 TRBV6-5 CASSYQPSGSLDEQFF
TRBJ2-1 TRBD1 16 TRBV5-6 CASSLDGTGGLDEQFF
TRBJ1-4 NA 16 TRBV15 CATSRGSQGHGEKLFF
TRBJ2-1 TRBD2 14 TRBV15 CATSTTSGLNEQFF
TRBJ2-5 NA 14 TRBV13 CASSSGQFQETQYF
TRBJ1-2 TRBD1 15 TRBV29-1 CSVEGRGVFDYGYTF
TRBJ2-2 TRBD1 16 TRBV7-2 CASSLVDRVNTGELFF
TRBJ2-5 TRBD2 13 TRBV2 CASSGLAEETQYF
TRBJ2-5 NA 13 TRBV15 CATSSGRQETQYF
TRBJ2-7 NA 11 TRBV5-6 CASSLQYEQYF
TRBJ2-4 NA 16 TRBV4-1 CASSPRDLGGKNIQYF
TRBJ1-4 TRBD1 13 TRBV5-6 CASSIGQDTKLFF
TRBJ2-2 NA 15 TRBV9 CASSVDPGGTGELFF
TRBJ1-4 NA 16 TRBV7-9 CASSLTPQEINEKLFF
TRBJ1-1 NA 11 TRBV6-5 CAAHRGAEAFF
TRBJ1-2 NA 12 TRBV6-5 CASSGGADGYTF
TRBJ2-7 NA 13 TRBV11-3 CASSPGFSYEQYF
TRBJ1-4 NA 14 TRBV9 CASSVSGGSEKLFF
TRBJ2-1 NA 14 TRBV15 CATSRDKTSIEQFF
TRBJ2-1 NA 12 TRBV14 CASSRPGNEQFF
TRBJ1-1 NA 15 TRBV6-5 CASSYPHRVGTEAFF
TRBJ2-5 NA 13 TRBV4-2 CASSPSSEADLYF
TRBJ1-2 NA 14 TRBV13 CASSLVSGGSSYTF
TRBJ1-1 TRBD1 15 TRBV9 CASSVDLGTGGEAFF
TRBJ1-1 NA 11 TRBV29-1 CSDHLQEGAFF
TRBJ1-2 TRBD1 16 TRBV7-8 CASSPDRDRGRDGYTF
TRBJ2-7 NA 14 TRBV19 CASSIGGQGVEQYF
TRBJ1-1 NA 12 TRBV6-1 CASSELADEAFF
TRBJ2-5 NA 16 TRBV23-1 CASSQTRARRVETQYF
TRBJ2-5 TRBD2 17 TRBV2 CASSERPSGGFGETQYF
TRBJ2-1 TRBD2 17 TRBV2 CASSARLAGGPYNEQFF
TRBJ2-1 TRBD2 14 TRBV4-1 CASSPLLATNEQFF
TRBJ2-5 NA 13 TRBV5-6 CASSFTGRQTQYF
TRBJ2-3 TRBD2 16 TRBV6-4 CASSDSASGDVDTQYF
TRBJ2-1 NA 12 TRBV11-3 CASSLGGHEQFF
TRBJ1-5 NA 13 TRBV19 CASAEGRGQPQHF
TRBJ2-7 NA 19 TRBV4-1 CASSQAPLRRDGSSYEQYF
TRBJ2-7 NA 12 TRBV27 CASSSLSYEQYF
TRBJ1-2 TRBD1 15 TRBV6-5 CASREGTAWGYGYTF
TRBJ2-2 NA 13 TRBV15 CATSSRPNGELFF
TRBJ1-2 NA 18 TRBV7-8 CASSLAGGEGRSNYGYTF
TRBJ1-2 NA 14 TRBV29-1 CSAQGIGGRDGYTF
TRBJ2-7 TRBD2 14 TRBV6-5 CASSPGRGTHEQYF
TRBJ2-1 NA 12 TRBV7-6 CASSSLSDEQFF
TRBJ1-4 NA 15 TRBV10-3 CAISAEGQPNEKLFF
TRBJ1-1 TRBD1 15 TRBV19 CASSSGQGEYAEAFF
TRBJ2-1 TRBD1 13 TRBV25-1 CASRLDRAGEQFF
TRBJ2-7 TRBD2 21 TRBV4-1 CASSQDDPGTSGGSPPYEQYF
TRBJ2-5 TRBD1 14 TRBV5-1 CASRDRVYQETQYF
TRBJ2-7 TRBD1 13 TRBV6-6 CASRATGVGEQYF
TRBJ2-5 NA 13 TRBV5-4 CASSFRGQETQYF
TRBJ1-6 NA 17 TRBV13 CASSLGRGGSYNSPLHF
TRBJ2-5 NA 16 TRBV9 CASSVEGGGSIETQYF
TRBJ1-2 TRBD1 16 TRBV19 CASSMGTGAISYGYTF
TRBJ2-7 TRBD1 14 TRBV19 CASSKGTVSYEQYF
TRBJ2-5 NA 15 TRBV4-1 CASSQDAQDSETQYF
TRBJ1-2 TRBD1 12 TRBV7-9 CASTRDREGVTF
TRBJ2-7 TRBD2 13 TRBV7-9 CASSFRAGGEQYF